The 13 T cell receptor beta chains below come from one sample, sequenced in a study of resident and recirculating memory T cells in vitiligo. Profiled with immunoSEQ multiplex PCR; TCRdb holds only in-frame clones, not every one. The table shows roughly 80,000 clones, with approximately 90% occurring only once. Sequencing input: blood. The receptors were gathered from a male donor with vitiligo.

This chain links TRBV5-4 with TRBJ2-4; D is uncertain. Germline lookup yields CDR1 SGHNT and CDR2 YYREEE (reference sequence). CDR3 length: 12 residues. The V and J ends lost 4 bases and 5 bases respectively, with 7 bases between them. This CDR3 reads CASSNFENIQYF. The CDR3 DNA reads TGTGCCAGCAGCAATTTCGAAAACATTCAGTACTTC.

V gene TRBV5-1 combines with J gene TRBJ2-7; 11 bases match TRBD1. The CDR3 has 14 amino acids. Unmatched junction bases numbered 5, after V lost 5 bases and J lost 4 bases. CDR1 SGHRS and CDR2 YFSETQ come from the germline V gene. As DNA, the CDR3 is TGCGCCAGCAGACCAGGACAGGGGGCTTACGAGCAGTACTTC. It specifies CASRPGQGAYEQYF.

This clone is a singleton in its sample. This chain uses TRBV11-2 with TRBJ2-5; D is undetermined. Germline CDR1 is SGHAT and CDR2 is FQNNGV. The CDR3 has 13 residues. The V and J ends lost 3 bases and 2 bases respectively, with 7 bases between them. The CDR3 here is CASSFGPQETQYF. The CDR3 DNA is TGTGCCAGCAGCTTCGGTCCTCAAGAGACCCAGTACTTC.

The rearrangement uses TRBV28 and TRBJ2-7; no definite D call. CDR1 and CDR2 from the germline V gene are MDHEN and SYDVKM. V shed 6 bases and J shed 0 bases, with 12 bases lying between them. The CDR3 totals 14 residues. As DNA, the CDR3 is TGTGCCAGCAGGGAGTCGGGTCGCTCCTACGAGCAGTACTTC. This codes for CASRESGRSYEQYF.

The chain is built from TRBV10-3 and TRBJ1-5; D might be TRBD1 (6 bases). Trimming took 0 bases from V and 3 from J, leaving 12 bases between them. CDR1 ENHRY and CDR2 SYGVKD come from the germline V gene. This CDR3 has 16 amino acids. CDR3 amino acids: CAISESTGRINQPQHF. DNA for the CDR3: TGTGCCATCAGTGAGTCAACAGGGCGAATCAATCAGCCCCAGCATTTT.

The chain recombines TRBV19 with TRBJ1-5, with D possibly matching TRBD1 (5 bases). Trimming stripped 2 bases from V and 2 bases from J, with 10 bases between. This CDR3 comprises 15 residues. Per germline, CDR1 LNHDA and CDR2 SQIVND (reference sequence). The CDR3, as DNA: TGTGCCAGTAGTATATCTGGGGGGGGCAATCAGCCCCAGCATTTT. Protein product: CASSISGGGNQPQHF.

The chain employs TRBV9 and TRBJ2-3; 15 bases match TRBD2. Looked up from germline, CDR1 is SGDLS and CDR2 is YYNGEE. The CDR3 spans 18 residues. V trimming: 3 bases; J trimming: 2 bases; junction bases outside the gene matches: 7. The CDR3, as DNA: TGTGCCAGCAGCGCGGGACTAGCGGGAGGTGGGTACACAGATACGCAGTATTTT. It encodes CASSAGLAGGGYTDTQYF.

The chain joins TRBV7-3 to TRBJ2-3, with 7 bases matching TRBD2. The CDR3 contains 15 residues. The trim removed 2 bases at V and 2 bases at J, leaving 4 bases unmatched. CDR1 and CDR2 (germline): SGHTA, FQGTGA. CDR3 amino acids: CASSLGGGITDTQYF. The CDR3 DNA sequence: TGTGCCAGCAGCTTAGGGGGGGGGATCACAGATACGCAGTATTTT.

This rearrangement joins TRBV28 to TRBJ2-3; TRBD2 agrees at 7 bases. V lost 5 bases to trimming and J lost 2 bases; unmatched junction nucleotides: 4. This CDR3 spans 14 amino acids. CDR1 and CDR2 (germline): MDHEN, SYDVKM. CDR3 DNA sequence: TGTGCCAGCAGTAGCGGGACTTCCACAGATACGCAGTATTTT. This gives the protein CASSSGTSTDTQYF.

The CDR3 DNA reads TGTGCCAGCACGGGCGGGGGGGGGACTAGCGGGAGGAAATACGAGCAGTACTTC. Its translation: CASTGGGGTSGRKYEQYF. The gene calls are TRBV28 and TRBJ2-7; TRBD2 matches at 15 bases. After removal of 7 bases from V and 4 bases from J, the junction contained 14 bases not matched to a gene. Germline CDR1 MDHEN, CDR2 SYDVKM. This CDR3 contains 18 residues. The whole variable domain, remainder taken from reference TRBV28 and TRBJ2-7, is DVKVTQSSRYLVKRTGEKVFLECVQDMDHENMFWYRQDPGLGLRLIYFSYDVKMKEKGDIPEGYSVSREKKERFSLILESASTNQTSMYLCASTGGGGTSGRKYEQYFGPGTRLTVT.

The V and J genes are TRBV19 and TRBJ2-7; 10 nucleotides line up with TRBD1. V trimming: 5 bases; J trimming: 2 bases; junction bases outside the gene matches: 6. The length of the CDR3 is 15 residues. The germline V gene encodes CDR1 LNHDA and CDR2 SQIVND (reference sequence). The CDR3 DNA reads TGTGCCAGTAGTCTCGGGACAGGGGAAACCTACGAGCAGTACTTC. It translates to CASSLGTGETYEQYF.

This clone was detected a few times. V gene TRBV29-1 combines with J gene TRBJ1-2; 11 bases line up with TRBD1. J lost 2 bases, V lost 6 bases, and 8 bases had no gene match. Germline lookup yields CDR1 SQVTM and CDR2 ANQGSEA. The CDR3 runs 15 residues. The CDR3 is CSVIAWDRGNYGYTF. DNA of the CDR3: TGCAGCGTCATAGCTTGGGACAGGGGGAACTATGGCTACACCTTC. Complete variable domain (other parts from reference TRBV29-1 and TRBJ1-2): SAVISQKPSRDICQRGTSLTIQCQVDSQVTMMFWYRQQPGQSLTLIATANQGSEATYESGFVIDKFPISRPNLTFSTLTVSNMSPEDSSIYLCSVIAWDRGNYGYTFGSGTRLTVV.

J is TRBJ1-1 and V is TRBV28; TRBD1 is a possible D gene (5 bases). Germline assignment: CDR1 MDHEN and CDR2 SYDVKM. This CDR3 has 16 residues. V gave up 7 bases and J gave up 1 base, with 19 bases separating them. CDR3 sequence reads: CASTPQGARANTEAFF. CDR3 DNA sequence: TGTGCCAGCACCCCCCAAGGAGCCAGGGCGAACACTGAAGCTTTCTTT.